The rows below give T cell receptor beta chains drawn from one sample of a study of beta chain features in type 1 diabetes. Repertoires were generated with immunoSEQ multiplex PCR, while TCRdb's copy carries only in-frame clones and drops some. Of 100,000 to 150,000 clones in the sample, about 18% were seen once. Sequenced sample: central memory CD4+ T cells from blood. All receptors derive from a man between 18 and 29 years old with type 1 diabetes. Both conserved end residues are part of each CDR3. Each record gives: D gene, clone size, V gene, J gene, CDR3 DNA, CDR3 protein. The D gene is left open where the match is weak. Some rows mark clone size as missing; the rest say once, few, many or name a class of expanded clone.

>.|.|TRBV4-1|TRBJ1-2
TGCGCCAGCAGCCATGAAGATAGACCCGACTATGGCTACACCTTC
CASSHEDRPDYGYTF
>TRBD2|.|TRBV9|TRBJ2-1
TGTGCCAGTTCAACAGCGGGAGGAGTCTACAATGAGCAGTTCTTC
CASSTAGGVYNEQFF
>.|few|TRBV2|TRBJ1-2
TGTGCCAGCAGTCCTGAGACAGCTAACTATGGCTACACCTTC
CASSPETANYGYTF
>.|few|TRBV4-3|TRBJ2-7
TGCGCCAGCAGCCGAGAAACCGGGTCCTACGAGCAGTACTTC
CASSRETGSYEQYF
>.|.|TRBV25-1|TRBJ1-2
TGTGCCAGCAATACTGGACAGAGTTATGGCTACACCTTC
CASNTGQSYGYTF
>TRBD2|many|TRBV2|TRBJ2-4
TGTGCCAGCAGTGACAGACTAGCGTTGGGGGACATTCAGTACTTC
CASSDRLALGDIQYF
>.|few|TRBV7-2|TRBJ2-3
TGTGCCAGCAGCTTACGCCAAAGCACAGATACGCAGTATTTT
CASSLRQSTDTQYF
>TRBD1|.|TRBV10-3|TRBJ1-1
TGTGCCACCCTACCCGACAGGGCGAACACTGAAGCTTTCTTT
CATLPDRANTEAFF
>TRBD1|few|TRBV28|TRBJ2-4
TGTGCCAGCACAACAGGGGGCTCCAAAAACATTCAGTACTTC
CASTTGGSKNIQYF
>.|.|TRBV5-1|TRBJ2-7
TGCGCCAGCAGCTTGGCTCTCTCCTACGAGCAGTACTTC
CASSLALSYEQYF
>.|.|TRBV12-2|TRBJ2-7
TGTGCAAGTCGCCCCCCGCGGCTGGCTACTTCCTACGAGCAGTACTTC
CASRPPRLATSYEQYF
>.|few|TRBV5-4|TRBJ2-3
TGTGCCAGCAGCTTCCTCACAGATACGCAGTATTTT
CASSFLTDTQYF
>TRBD2|few|TRBV11-3|TRBJ2-1
TGTGCCAGCAGCCCCTTAGGGCGGGGGGGCCCCAATGAGCAGTTCTTC
CASSPLGRGGPNEQFF
>.|.|TRBV6-1|TRBJ2-3
TGTGCCAGCAGTGAAGTCCCTACAGATACGCAGTATTTT
CASSEVPTDTQYF
>TRBD1|few|TRBV7-2|TRBJ2-5
TGTGCCAGCAGCTCCAGACAGGGTCGGGAGACCCAGTACTTC
CASSSRQGRETQYF
>.|.|TRBV29-1|TRBJ1-4
TGCAGCGTTGGACAGGTTAATGAAAAACTGTTTTTT
CSVGQVNEKLFF
>.|few|TRBV5-1|TRBJ2-1
TGCGCCAGCAGCTTGACAGCGGGTGGCAATGAGCAGTTCTTC
CASSLTAGGNEQFF
>.|few|TRBV7-2|TRBJ2-2
TGTGCCAGCAGCTTAGCAGAAGGGGCCGGTTACACCGGGGAGCTGTTTTTT
CASSLAEGAGYTGELFF
>TRBD2|.|TRBV29-1|TRBJ2-3
TGCAGCGTTGAGCCTCTAGCGGGAGCATCGGATACGCAGTATTTT
CSVEPLAGASDTQYF
>.|few|TRBV18|TRBJ2-5
TGTGCCAGCTCACCACCTGGTGGAGAGACCCAGTACTTC
CASSPPGGETQYF
>.|few|TRBV9|TRBJ2-2
TGTGCCAGCAGCGGAAGGATCGGGGAGCTGTTTTTT
CASSGRIGELFF
>TRBD1|few|TRBV29-1|TRBJ2-7
TGCAGCGTTGAAGCTTCCGGGACAGGGGGCGAAGAGCAGTACTTC
CSVEASGTGGEEQYF
>TRBD2|.|TRBV6-5|TRBJ2-1
TGTGCCAGCAGGGGACTAGCGGCTCCCAATGAGCAGTTCTTC
CASRGLAAPNEQFF
>.|.|TRBV5-1|TRBJ2-5
TGCGCCAGCAGCACCCACAACGAAGAGACCCAGTACTTC
CASSTHNEETQYF
>TRBD1|few|TRBV6-5|TRBJ2-7
TGTGCCAGCAGTTACGGGACAGTGAGTTCCGAGCAGTACTTC
CASSYGTVSSEQYF
>TRBD1|few|TRBV29-1|TRBJ2-7
TGCAGCGTTGTGTCCCAGGGGACAGGCCTCTACGAGCAGTACTTC
CSVVSQGTGLYEQYF
>.|few|TRBV4-3|TRBJ1-2
TGCGCCAGCAGCCAAGTATCGGTAGCTAACTATGGCTACACCTTC
CASSQVSVANYGYTF
>.|few|TRBV14|TRBJ2-5
TGTGCCAGCAGCCAAGGGGCCGGGTTGGAGACCCAGTACTTC
CASSQGAGLETQYF
>.|.|TRBV4-2|TRBJ2-3
TGTGCCAGCAGCCAATCCTTCGCGGGCACTAGCACAGATACGCAGTATTTT
CASSQSFAGTSTDTQYF
>TRBD1|few|TRBV7-2|TRBJ2-5
TGTGCCAGCAGCCCGGACAGGGCCCAAGAGACCCAGTACTTC
CASSPDRAQETQYF
>.|.|TRBV15|TRBJ1-1
TGTGCCACCAGCAGAGGCGCTTCAACAGGGATTATAGCTGAAGCTTTCTTT
CATSRGASTGIIAEAFF
>.|few|TRBV6-6|TRBJ1-3
TGTGCCAGCCTTAGGGTGGAAGGAAACACCATATATTTT
CASLRVEGNTIYF
>.|once|TRBV9|TRBJ2-1
TGTGCCAGCAGCGTAGGCCCCGGAGTGAGAGGATACAATGAGCAGTTCTTC
CASSVGPGVRGYNEQFF
>.|.|TRBV15|TRBJ2-2
TGTGCCACCAGCAGAGATCGACAGGCGATAAACACCGGGGAGCTGTTTTTT
CATSRDRQAINTGELFF
>.|.|TRBV29-1|TRBJ1-4
TGCAGCGTTAGGCTGACAGTAAACTCTGCAACTAATGAAAAACTGTTTTTT
CSVRLTVNSATNEKLFF
>.|few|TRBV7-2|TRBJ1-3
TGTGCCAGCAGCTCCCGGGGCGGAGGAAACACCATATATTTT
CASSSRGGGNTIYF
>TRBD1|.|TRBV30|TRBJ2-1
TGTGCCTGGAGCACCGGGACAGTCGAATACAATGAGCAGTTCTTC
CAWSTGTVEYNEQFF
>.|once|TRBV6-5|TRBJ1-1
TGTGCCAGCAGTTACTCGAGCAGGGAGGGCACTGAAGCTTTCTTT
CASSYSSREGTEAFF
>.|few|TRBV7-3|TRBJ2-1
TGTGCCAGCAGCTTAGAGGGTCAGGTACAATACAATGAGCAGTTCTTC
CASSLEGQVQYNEQFF
>.|few|TRBV30|TRBJ2-7
TGTGCCTGGAGTGTTAACTACGAGCAGTACTTC
CAWSVNYEQYF
>.|few|TRBV30|TRBJ2-3
TGTGCCTGGGACTCTGATAGGAATACGCAGTATTTT
CAWDSDRNTQYF
>TRBD2|.|TRBV27|TRBJ2-1
TGTGCCAGCAGTTTTGCGTTGGGAGGGCCAGATGAGCAGTTCTTC
CASSFALGGPDEQFF